Described below is a single T cell receptor (beta chain) sequence and its context. As processed by the authors: Reference gene primer amplification in the assay estimated nucleated cell counts. Repertoires were generated with immunoSEQ multiplex PCR, while TCRdb's copy carries only in-frame clones and drops some. Clonal size and the V and J genes are those of that table, whereas D and trimming came from the DNA. The data show about 180,000 clones, with roughly 87% seen just once and 7.6% held by the top ten. This sample was included in a study of blood T cell repertoires in COVID-19. Study summary: Spain, Italy and the United States supplied samples that represented acute and convalescent COVID-19.

Patients in Seattle were enrolled during active infection, then followed longitudinally. The V end lost 4 bases, the J end lost 8 bases, and 15 bases lay between the germline ends. The CDR3 has 14 residues. Germline V gene sequence: CDR1 SGHRS, CDR2 YFSETQ. The rearrangement uses TRBV5-1 and TRBJ1-4; no clear D. The TCR was taken from a woman in her 70s with COVID-19, enrolled during active disease. The sequenced material came from peripheral blood. DNA of the CDR3: TGCGCCAGCAGCGCCGGGAAGGGAAACGAAAAACTGTTTTTT. Protein sequence: CASSAGKGNEKLFF. The variable domain in full, with the rest retrieved from reference TRBV5-1 and TRBJ1-4, is KAGVTQTPRYLIKTRGQQVTLSCSPISGHRSVSWYQQTPGQGLQFLFEYFSETQRNKGNFPGRFSGRQFSNSRSEMNVSTLELGDSALYLCASSAGKGNEKLFFGSGTQLSVL.